This T cell receptor beta chain was identified in a study of blood T cell repertoires in COVID-19. Study background: PBMCs, B-cell-depleted T cells, or T cells provided the cDNA or gDNA that made up the material.

Only one count was recorded for this clone. The germline gives CDR1 MNHEY, CDR2 SVGAGI. Trimming cost V 4 bases and J 2 bases, with 14 bases left between them. The CDR3 consists of 15 residues. In the authors' methods: Reference gene primer amplification gave estimated nucleated cell counts. Clones were read by immunoSEQ multiplex PCR, and TCRdb kept only the in-frame ones, dropping some. The V and J calls and clone size were taken over from that table, and D and trimming were inferred from the DNA. The table shows 120,000 or so clones, with just under 85% occurring only once. The clonotype originates from a woman aged 45-65 years with acute or convalescent COVID-19. The sequenced material came from peripheral blood. V is TRBV6-5 and J is TRBJ1-1; unclear D gene. The CDR3 loop is CASSSKAVGNTEAFF. The DNA for the CDR3 is TGTGCCAGCAGTTCGAAAGCGGTGGGCAACACTGAAGCTTTCTTT.